These 25 T cell receptor beta chains originate from one sample sequenced in a study of T-cell reconstitution after alpha-beta-depleted transplantation in children. TCRbeta library construction was performed incorporating unique molecular identifiers. Each CDR3 protein is one row after TCRdb ran MiXCR on the PCR reads. Of around 270,000 distinct CDR3 sequences listed, 10% are singletons. Sequenced material: PBMCs, taken before TCRalphabeta/CD19-depleted stem cell transplant. These receptors were collected from a boy in the first two years of life with acute myeloid leukemia, due to receive a stem cell transplant.

This clonotype was detected only a few times. The V and J genes are TRBV18 and TRBJ2-7; 7 positions agree with TRBD2. In germline, CDR1 is KGHSH, CDR2 LQKENI. This CDR3 spans 15 amino acids. After removal of 2 bases from V and 0 bases from J, the junction contained 4 bases not matched to a gene. DNA of the CDR3: TGTGCCAGCTCACCAAACGGGAGGAGCTCCTACGAGCAGTACTTC. The encoded protein is CASSPNGRSSYEQYF. The variable domain in full, with the rest retrieved from reference TRBV18 and TRBJ2-7, is NAGVMQNPRHLVRRRGQEARLRCSPMKGHSHVYWYRQLPEEGLKFMVYLQKENIIDESGMPKERFSAEFPKEGPSILRIQQVVRGDSAAYFCASSPNGRSSYEQYFGPGTRLTVT.

This clonotype occurred a few times. This sequence joins TRBV20-1 and TRBJ2-1, with 8 bases identical to TRBD2. CDR1 and CDR2 from the germline V gene are DFQATT and SNEGSKA (reference sequence). V lost 0 bases and J lost 7; bases outside the gene matches: 8. The CDR3 runs 15 residues. The DNA of the CDR3 is TGCAGTGCTAGAGAAACTAGCGGTTGGGGTAATGAGCAGTTCTTC. As protein: CSARETSGWGNEQFF.

Many counts were recorded for this clonotype. This sequence joins TRBV5-1 and TRBJ2-1, with 10 bases fitting TRBD2. Germline CDR1 reads SGHRS; CDR2 reads YFSETQ. Trimming took 5 bases from V and 8 from J; bases not matched to a gene: 4. The CDR3 is 13 residues long. The CDR3 sequence is CASSSGTSDEQFF. The CDR3 coding sequence is TGCGCCAGCAGTTCCGGGACTAGCGATGAGCAGTTCTTC.

At least ten counts were recorded for this clonotype. The rearrangement joins TRBV10-3 to TRBJ2-1; D uncertain. There are 12 residues in the CDR3. Germline V gives CDR1 ENHRY, CDR2 SYGVKD. Trimming pared 1 base from V and 7 bases from J, leaving 5 bases between. The DNA for the CDR3 is TGTGCCATCAGTGAGTACCCTAATGAGCAGTTCTTC. This sequence encodes CAISEYPNEQFF.

In its sample, this clonotype was seen many times. The chain employs TRBV7-2 and TRBJ2-7; the D is unclear. Germline V gene sequence: CDR1 SGHTA, CDR2 FQGNSA. Trimming pared 2 bases from V and 0 bases from J, leaving 8 bases between. The CDR3 is 14 residues long. CDR3 nucleotides: TGTGCCAGCAGCTTAAGCCAGAGCTCCTACGAGCAGTACTTC. Residues: CASSLSQSSYEQYF.

About this clonotype: A read error is possible here, since a much larger clone lies one base away. The V call is TRBV2, the J call TRBJ2-7; 9 nucleotides match TRBD1. The germline gives CDR1 SNHLY, CDR2 FYNNEI. This CDR3 is built from 14 residues. J lost 1 base, V lost 10 bases, and 8 bases had no gene match. The CDR3 loop reads CAIKAGTGSYEQYF. DNA for the CDR3: TGTGCCATCAAGGCCGGGACAGGGTCCTACGAGCAGTACTTC. Complete variable domain (other parts from reference TRBV2 and TRBJ2-7): EPEVTQTPSHQVTQMGQEVILRCVPISNHLYFYWYRQILGQKVEFLVSFYNNEISEKSEIFDDQFSVERPDGSNFTLKIRSTKLEDSAMYFCAIKAGTGSYEQYFGPGTRLTVT.

A remark on this clonotype: A much larger clone differs by one base, so this may be a read error. The V gene is TRBV20-1, the J gene TRBJ2-5; 8 nucleotides align to TRBD2. The CDR3 runs 14 residues. Germline trimming cut 3 bases from V and 6 bases from J; bases unmatched to any gene: 9. Germline V gene data show CDR1 as DFQATT and CDR2 as SNEGSKA (reference sequence). The CDR3, as DNA: TGCAGTGCTAGTACGGGAGGGCCAAGGAAGACCCAGTACTTC. Translating gives CSASTGGPRKTQYF.

This clonotype was recorded many times. V and J are TRBV28 and TRBJ1-6; tentatively, D is TRBD1 (5 bases). In germline, CDR1 is MDHEN, CDR2 SYDVKM. Deletions cut 3 bases from V and 9 bases from J, with 9 bases between. The CDR3 contains 13 residues. This CDR3 reads CASSLTEGSPLHF. CDR3 sequence (DNA): TGTGCCAGCAGTTTGACAGAAGGTTCACCCCTCCACTTT.

Ten or more counts support this clonotype. The V gene is TRBV7-6, the J gene TRBJ2-2, with 7 positions matching TRBD2. This CDR3 is built from 13 residues. Unmatched junction bases numbered 4, after V lost 11 bases and J lost 1 base. Germline V lookup: CDR1 SGHVS, CDR2 FNYEAQ. The CDR3 sequence: CAGRGGNTGELFF. The CDR3 region has the DNA TGTGCCGGGAGGGGAGGGAACACCGGGGAGCTGTTTTTT.

The sample holds many counts of this clonotype. The chain combines TRBV19 with TRBJ1-6, with 9 bases lining up with TRBD1. The CDR3 has 17 residues. J was trimmed by 2 bases and V by 5 bases; bases with no gene match: 7. The germline V gene encodes CDR1 LNHDA and CDR2 SQIVND (reference sequence). Here the CDR3 reads CASSRQGDRPYNSPLHF. DNA for the CDR3: TGTGCCAGTAGTCGACAGGGGGATCGGCCCTATAATTCACCCCTCCACTTT. The full variable domain, with the rest looked up from reference TRBV19 and TRBJ1-6, is DGGITQSPKYLFRKEGQNVTLSCEQNLNHDAMYWYRQDPGQGLRLIYYSQIVNDFQKGDIAEGYSVSREKKESFPLTVTSAQKNPTAFYLCASSRQGDRPYNSPLHFGNGTRLTVT.

This clonotype was counted ten times or more. The chain couples TRBV7-9 to TRBJ2-5; a weak D match, TRBD2 (7 bases). V lost 1 base to trimming and J lost 3 bases, with 12 bases between them. The CDR3 has 15 residues. The germline CDR1 and CDR2 sequences are SEHNR and FQNEAQ (reference sequence). CDR3 nucleotides: TGTGCCAGCAGCTTAGAACCGGGGGGCAAAGAGACCCAGTACTTC. Protein product: CASSLEPGGKETQYF.

J is TRBJ1-1 and V is TRBV5-1; D gene uncertain. CDR1 and CDR2 (germline): SGHRS, YFSETQ. V was trimmed by 3 bases and J by 3 bases, leaving 15 bases between them. This CDR3 has 15 amino acids. The CDR3 region has the DNA TGCGCCAGCAGCTCAAAACTAAATTTCGACACTGAAGCTTTCTTT. This encodes CASSSKLNFDTEAFF.

The rearrangement links TRBV6-2 or TRBV6-3 to TRBJ2-2, with D hard to call. CDR1 and CDR2 (germline): MNHEY, SVGEGT. CDR3 length equals 15 residues. Trimming stripped 6 bases from V and 0 bases from J, with 11 bases between. The CDR3 sequence: CASREGIPNTGELFF. DNA of the CDR3: TGTGCCAGCAGGGAAGGAATTCCGAACACCGGGGAGCTGTTTTTT.

This rearrangement joins TRBV7-2 to TRBJ2-1; TRBD1 matches at 7 bases. The CDR3 is 14 residues long. The V segment lost 3 bases and the J segment 4 bases; nucleotides outside the gene matches: 3. Germline V CDR1 and CDR2: SGHTA, FQGNSA. The CDR3 nucleotides read TGTGCCAGCAGCTTTAGGGACAGATACAATGAGCAGTTCTTC. This codes for CASSFRDRYNEQFF.

This clonotype was seen at least ten times. The chain joins TRBV20-1 to TRBJ2-5; no clear D gene. Trimming took 4 bases from V and 5 from J, leaving 17 bases between them. Per germline, CDR1 DFQATT and CDR2 SNEGSKA (reference sequence). This CDR3 comprises 14 residues. CDR3 residues: CSAIILGSKETQYF. CDR3 in DNA: TGCAGTGCTATAATTCTTGGGTCAAAGGAGACCCAGTACTTC.

This clonotype was recorded at least ten times. The chain joins TRBV5-1 to TRBJ2-7; 9 nucleotides align to TRBD2. The germline V gene encodes CDR1 SGHRS and CDR2 YFSETQ. Trimming removed 1 base from V and 6 bases from J; junction bases left unmatched: 8. The CDR3 has 15 amino acids. CDR3 in DNA: TGCGCCAGCAGCTTGACGCCGGGACTAGCACCCGAGCAGTACTTC. It is translated as CASSLTPGLAPEQYF.

This clonotype appeared many times. J is TRBJ2-7 and V is TRBV20-1; a weak D match, TRBD2 (5 bases). V lost 2 bases and J lost 2, with 13 bases in between. The length of the CDR3 is 14 residues. Per the germline V gene, CDR1 is DFQATT and CDR2 is SNEGSKA (reference sequence). The CDR3 reads CSARRVAWAYEQYF. CDR3 bases: TGCAGTGCTAGACGAGTAGCGTGGGCCTACGAGCAGTACTTC.

This clonotype has ten or more counts. The rearrangement uses TRBV6-2 or TRBV6-3 and TRBJ2-3; D is unresolved. CDR1 and CDR2 (germline): MNHEY, SVGEGT. CDR3 length: 13 residues. The V and J ends lost 2 bases and 9 bases respectively, with 12 bases between them. Here the CDR3 DNA reads TGTGCCAGCAGTTACCTCTTGGCGCAAACGCAGTATTTT. Translated: CASSYLLAQTQYF.

The chain couples TRBV5-1 to TRBJ2-7, with TRBD1 matching over 9 bases. After removal of 4 bases from V and 9 bases from J, the junction contained 8 bases not matched to a gene. The germline V gene encodes CDR1 SGHRS and CDR2 YFSETQ. The CDR3 is 13 amino acids. CDR3 coding DNA: TGCGCCAGCAGCGCGGGACAGGGTACAGGGCAGTACTTC. This gives the protein CASSAGQGTGQYF. Variable domain in full (rest from reference TRBV5-1 and TRBJ2-7): KAGVTQTPRYLIKTRGQQVTLSCSPISGHRSVSWYQQTPGQGLQFLFEYFSETQRNKGNFPGRFSGRQFSNSRSEMNVSTLELGDSALYLCASSAGQGTGQYFGPGTRLTVT.

This chain links TRBV4-2 with TRBJ2-2; no reliable D call. V dropped 1 base and J dropped 1 base, with 7 bases sitting between them. Germline V gene data show CDR1 as LGHNA and CDR2 as YNFKEQ. This CDR3 contains 15 residues. The CDR3 region is CASSQAGWNTGELFF. CDR3 in DNA: TGTGCCAGCAGCCAAGCCGGGTGGAACACCGGGGAGCTGTTTTTT.

This clonotype was detected only a few times. V is TRBV3-1 and J is TRBJ2-1; no definite D call. The germline V gene encodes CDR1 LGHDT and CDR2 YNNKEL (reference sequence). V shed 1 base and J shed 8 bases, with 15 bases lying between them. The CDR3 totals 15 residues. In DNA, the CDR3 is TGTGCCAGCAGCCAAGGGCAGATCTGGGTGGATGAGCAGTTCTTC. It is translated as CASSQGQIWVDEQFF.

J is TRBJ2-1 and V is TRBV20-1, with 11 bases identical to TRBD2. V lost 3 bases, J lost 4 bases, and 5 bases stayed unmatched. CDR1 is DFQATT and CDR2 is SNEGSKA in the germline V gene (reference sequence). The CDR3 runs to 15 residues. CDR3 coding DNA: TGCAGTGCTAGTGCCGGGACTAGCGGTTACAATGAGCAGTTCTTC. The encoded protein is CSASAGTSGYNEQFF.

To note about this clonotype: A read error is possible here, since a much larger clone lies one base away. The chain uses TRBV7-2 and TRBJ2-5, with D unresolved. Trimming cost V 7 bases and J 1 base, with 13 bases left between them. Germline CDR1 SGHTA, CDR2 FQGNSA. The CDR3 is 14 amino acids. Here the CDR3 DNA reads TGTGCCAGCAAAGTAGGACGGCCCCAAGAGACCCAGTACTTC. Protein: CASKVGRPQETQYF.

At least ten counts were recorded for this clonotype. The rearrangement uses TRBV28 and TRBJ2-7; D is uncertain. CDR3 length: 11 amino acids. The germline V gene encodes CDR1 MDHEN and CDR2 SYDVKM. V lost 2 bases to trimming and J lost 5 bases, with 4 bases between them. CDR3 residues: CASSLMHEQYF. CDR3 DNA sequence: TGTGCCAGCAGTTTAATGCACGAGCAGTACTTC. The full variable domain, in which reference TRBV28 and TRBJ2-7 provide the parts outside the CDR3, is DVKVTQSSRYLVKRTGEKVFLECVQDMDHENMFWYRQDPGLGLRLIYFSYDVKMKEKGDIPEGYSVSREKKERFSLILESASTNQTSMYLCASSLMHEQYFGPGTRLTVT.

In its sample, this clonotype was seen many times. V usage is TRBV5-5 and J usage is TRBJ2-6; no clear D gene. From germline, CDR1 is SGHKS and CDR2 YYEKEE (reference sequence). V was pared by 2 bases and J by 4 bases, with 7 bases between. The CDR3 totals 14 residues. This CDR3 is CASSFRVGANVLTF. The DNA of the CDR3 is TGTGCCAGCAGCTTTAGGGTCGGGGCCAACGTCCTGACTTTC.